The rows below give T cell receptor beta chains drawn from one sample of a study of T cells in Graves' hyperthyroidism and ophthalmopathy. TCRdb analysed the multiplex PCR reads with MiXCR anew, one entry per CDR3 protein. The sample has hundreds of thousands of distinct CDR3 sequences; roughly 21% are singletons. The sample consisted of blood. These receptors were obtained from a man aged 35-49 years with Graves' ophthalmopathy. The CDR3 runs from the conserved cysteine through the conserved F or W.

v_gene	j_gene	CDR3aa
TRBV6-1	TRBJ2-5	CASSGGTGELGETQYF
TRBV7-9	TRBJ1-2	CASSLAGREGGYTF
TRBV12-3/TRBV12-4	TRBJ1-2	CASSLRQGAVGYTF
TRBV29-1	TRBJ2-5	CSVAQGIQETQYF
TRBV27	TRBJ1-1	CASNGQGLTEAFF
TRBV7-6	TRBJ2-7	CASSLAASTYERYF
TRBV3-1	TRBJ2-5	CASSYEPQETQYF
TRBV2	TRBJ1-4	CASSDGPGNEKLFF
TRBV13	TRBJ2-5	CASSFRTGDQETQYF
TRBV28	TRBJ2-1	CATHLSGTAYNEQFF
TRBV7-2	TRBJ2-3	CASSQGLAAGTDTQYF
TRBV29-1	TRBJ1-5	CSVEAGAGQPQHF
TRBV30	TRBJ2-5	CTTSGEARETQYF
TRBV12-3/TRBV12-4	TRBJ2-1	CASSRGRRAHNEQFF
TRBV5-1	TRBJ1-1	CASSPLGPSTEAFF
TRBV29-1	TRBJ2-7	CSVEISYEQYF
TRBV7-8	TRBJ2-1	CASSPRPYNEQFF
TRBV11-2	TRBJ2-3	CASSLKWGLAGTDTQYF
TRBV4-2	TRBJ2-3	CASSHHSGTSGTAHTDTQYF
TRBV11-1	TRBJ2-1	CASSPDRGGGEQFF
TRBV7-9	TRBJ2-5	CASSPGAALQETQYF
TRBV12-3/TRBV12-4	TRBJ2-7	CASTWTGGYGEQYF
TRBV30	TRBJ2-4	CASSLTALAKNIQYF
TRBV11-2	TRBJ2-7	CASSLWVNSYEQYF
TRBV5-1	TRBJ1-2	CASSFGAAGEGYTF
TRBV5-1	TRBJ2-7	CASSFDIAGTTYEQYF
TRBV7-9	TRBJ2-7	CASSFLAGAYEQYF
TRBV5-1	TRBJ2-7	CASSVTGESYEQYF
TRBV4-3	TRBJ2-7	CASSQDMSYEQYF
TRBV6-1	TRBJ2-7	CASRDLGGTYEQYF
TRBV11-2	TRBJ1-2	CASSPGTVYGYTF
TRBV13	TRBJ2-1	CASKDGLAGVEQFF
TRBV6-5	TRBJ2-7	CASSYVRSGEQYF
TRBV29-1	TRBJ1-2	CSATRGPIYTF
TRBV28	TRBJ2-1	CASRSTSGRVNEQFF
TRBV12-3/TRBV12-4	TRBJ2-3	CASSLDGADTQYF
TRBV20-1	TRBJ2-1	CSAREEAGVTYNEQFF
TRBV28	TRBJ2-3	CASSFSYITSGRATDTQYF
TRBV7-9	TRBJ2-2	CASSLVGGANTGELFF
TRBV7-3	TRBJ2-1	CASSLTSGTYNEQFF
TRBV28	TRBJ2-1	CASSRNLGEQFF
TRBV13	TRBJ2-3	CASSLGGGLTDTQYF
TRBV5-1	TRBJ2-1	CASSIPGLAGGRSSYNEQFF
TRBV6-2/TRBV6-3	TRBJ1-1	CASSYPWGENTEAFF
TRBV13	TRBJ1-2	CASSHRQGLDYTF
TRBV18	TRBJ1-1	CASSPLGTGEGTEAFF
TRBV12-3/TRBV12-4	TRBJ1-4	CASSSAGTNEKLFF
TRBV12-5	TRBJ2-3	CASGRGGAGTDTQYF
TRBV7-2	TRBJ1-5	CASSLTMNQPQHF
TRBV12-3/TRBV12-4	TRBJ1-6	CASSSVLNNSPLHF
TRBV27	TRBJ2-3	CASSLYRGVTDTQYF
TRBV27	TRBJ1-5	CASSSATGRPDQPQHF
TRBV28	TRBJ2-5	CASSLFGGQETQYF
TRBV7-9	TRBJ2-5	CASSPTLEGPKETQYF
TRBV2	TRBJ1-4	CASSRSAGGGGGEKLFF
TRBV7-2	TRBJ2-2	CASRPYNTGELFF
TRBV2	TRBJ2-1	CASRKGIEQFF